This entry describes one TCR beta chain. The data belong to a study of blood T cell repertoires in COVID-19. Study in general: Sources were T cells, B-cell-depleted T cells, or PBMCs; the material itself was cDNA or gDNA.

V gave up 4 bases and J gave up 4 bases, with 15 bases separating them. Per germline, CDR1 SGDLS and CDR2 YYNGEE. The CDR3 is 14 residues long. The assay was immunoSEQ multiplex PCR, and TCRdb's table has in-frame clones only and misses some. The sample yields around 160,000 clones, around four fifths seen once. The sequenced sample was peripheral blood. The sequence was collected from a woman aged 40 to 50 with active or convalescent COVID-19. The chain carries TRBV9 and TRBJ2-7, with D maybe TRBD2 (6 bases). CDR3 bases: TGTGCCAGCAGCACCAGGGACTTCGATTACGAGCAGTACTTC. Translated: CASSTRDFDYEQYF.